What follows are 27 T cell receptor beta chains derived from one specimen sequenced in a study of beta chain features in type 1 diabetes. Investigators reverse transcribed all isolated RNA, so they sequenced expressed TCRB transcripts. Clones were sequenced by immunoSEQ multiplex PCR, and TCRdb holds only the in-frame ones, with some missing. The table includes 150,000 to 200,000 clones, less than 15% detected once. The sequenced sample was central memory CD4+ T cells from blood. The receptors shown here come from a young woman in good health.

There are a few counts of this clone. The rearrangement uses TRBV30 and TRBJ2-5; D is unclear. CDR1 and CDR2 from the germline V gene are GTSNPN and SVGIG (reference sequence). The germline V and J ends were trimmed by 0 bases and 3 bases, with 8 bases remaining between them. CDR3 length: 13 amino acids. Here the CDR3 DNA reads TGTGCCTGGAGTGTCGGAAGCGAAGAGACCCAGTACTTC. Its translation is CAWSVGSEETQYF.

This clone was picked up a small number of times. This chain links TRBV5-5 with TRBJ2-5, with unresolved D. Germline CDR1 reads SGHKS; CDR2 reads YYEKEE (reference sequence). V lost 2 bases and J 4 bases, leaving 12 bases between the germline ends. The CDR3 extends over 14 amino acids. CDR3 DNA sequence: TGTGCCAGCAGCTTTCGCTTAAGAGGAGAGACCCAGTACTTC. It specifies CASSFRLRGETQYF.

The V and J genes are TRBV5-4 and TRBJ2-1, with D perhaps matching TRBD2 (6 bases). Trimming pared 0 bases from V and 7 bases from J, leaving 8 bases between. This CDR3 spans 13 amino acids. Germline V gene data show CDR1 as SGHNT and CDR2 as YYREEE (reference sequence). The CDR3: CASSLVAENEQFF. CDR3 nucleotide sequence: TGTGCCAGCAGCTTGGTAGCGGAAAATGAGCAGTTCTTC.

This sequence joins TRBV5-4 and TRBJ2-7; the match to TRBD2 covers 15 bases. Germline loops: CDR1 SGHNT, CDR2 YYREEE (reference sequence). J lost 4 bases, V lost 3 bases, and 8 bases had no gene match. CDR3 length equals 17 residues. CDR3 amino acids: CASSSGLAGGLPYEQYF. The CDR3 nucleotides are TGTGCCAGCAGCTCGGGACTAGCGGGAGGTCTTCCTTACGAGCAGTACTTC. Full variable domain (missing parts from reference TRBV5-4 and TRBJ2-7): ETGVTQSPTHLIKTRGQQVTLRCSSQSGHNTVSWYQQALGQGPQFIFQYYREEENGRGNFPPRFSGLQFPNYSSELNVNALELDDSALYLCASSSGLAGGLPYEQYFGPGTRLTVT.

V is TRBV30 and J is TRBJ2-5; 7 positions agree with TRBD1. The germline gives CDR1 GTSNPN, CDR2 SVGIG (reference sequence). The length of the CDR3 is 13 residues. V dropped 3 bases and J dropped 7; count of bases not matched to a gene: 8. The CDR3 DNA is TGTGCCTGGAGGATGACAGGGATATGGACCCAGTACTTC. Translated: CAWRMTGIWTQYF.

The chain couples TRBV6-1 to TRBJ1-5, with TRBD1 as a possible D gene (5 bases). Germline V gene data show CDR1 as MNHNS and CDR2 as SASEGT. The germline V and J ends were trimmed by 2 bases and 0 bases, with 11 bases remaining between them. The CDR3 is 16 residues long. This CDR3 is CASSEIGRGSNQPQHF. The CDR3 nucleotides read TGTGCCAGCAGTGAAATTGGGAGGGGTAGCAATCAGCCCCAGCATTTT.

This clone was detected a few times. V gene TRBV19 combines with J gene TRBJ2-3, with D unclear. V gave up 2 bases and J gave up 4 bases, with 7 bases separating them. The CDR3 sequence is 13 residues long. Germline V gene sequence: CDR1 LNHDA, CDR2 SQIVND (reference sequence). The CDR3 here is CASSITESDTQYF. In DNA, the CDR3 is TGTGCCAGTAGTATAACAGAATCAGATACGCAGTATTTT.

The chain uses TRBV5-1 and TRBJ2-1, with 9 bases matching TRBD1. The germline V gene encodes CDR1 SGHRS and CDR2 YFSETQ. The CDR3 has 15 residues. V lost 6 bases, J lost 7 bases, and 11 bases stayed unmatched. The CDR3 region is CASTPDRGSRNEQFF. CDR3 nucleotide sequence: TGCGCCAGCACACCGGACAGGGGATCTAGGAATGAGCAGTTCTTC.

Written as DNA, the CDR3 is TGTGCCAGCAGTCCAACGGGGACAGGGGCTCTTGGTGGGGAGCAGTACTTC. It codes for CASSPTGTGALGGEQYF. The chain recombines TRBV28 with TRBJ2-7, with TRBD1 matching 10 bases. The CDR3 has 17 amino acids. V lost 5 bases, J lost 7 bases, and 17 bases stayed unmatched. Germline V CDR1 and CDR2: MDHEN, SYDVKM.

The genes are TRBV2 and TRBJ1-5, with TRBD1 matching over 8 bases. The CDR3 spans 15 residues. Germline trimming cut 4 bases from V and 4 bases from J; bases unmatched to any gene: 6. CDR1 and CDR2 (germline): SNHLY, FYNNEI. The CDR3 here is CASSVSRGRNQPQHF. CDR3 coding DNA: TGTGCCAGCAGTGTGAGCAGGGGGCGGAATCAGCCCCAGCATTTT.

This chain links TRBV10-3 with TRBJ1-1, with 8 bases identical to TRBD1. The CDR3 contains 14 residues. V lost 8 bases to trimming and J lost 5 bases; unmatched junction nucleotides: 10. Germline CDR1 ENHRY, CDR2 SYGVKD. DNA for the CDR3: TGTGCCATCTCGACAGGGGCGAGAGAGACTGAAGCTTTCTTT. Translated: CAISTGARETEAFF.

This chain links TRBV30 with TRBJ2-7, with 10 bases fitting TRBD2. Trimming at V came to 2 bases and at J to 1 base, leaving 11 bases not matched to a gene. Germline CDR1 is GTSNPN and CDR2 is SVGIG (reference sequence). The CDR3 is 17 amino acids. CDR3 bases: TGTGCCTGGAGTCCCAATCCGGGACTAGCGAAATCCTACGAGCAGTACTTC. Residues: CAWSPNPGLAKSYEQYF.

The chain has TRBV7-2 and TRBJ1-2; 12 bases are shared with TRBD1. This CDR3 region has 17 residues. The germline V gene has CDR1 SGHTA and CDR2 FQGNSA. V shed 3 bases and J 4 bases; nucleotides not matched to a gene: 9. In nucleotides, the CDR3 is TGTGCCAGCAGCTTCACCGGGACAGGGGGCCGAGGCTATGGCTACACCTTC. It specifies CASSFTGTGGRGYGYTF.

The chain recombines TRBV2 with TRBJ2-2, with unresolved D. This CDR3 comprises 15 residues. V lost 8 bases and J 0 bases, leaving 13 bases between the germline ends. Per germline, CDR1 SNHLY and CDR2 FYNNEI. The CDR3 nucleotides read TGTGCCAGCCGGATACTAAACTCGAACACCGGGGAGCTGTTTTTT. Residues: CASRILNSNTGELFF.

This clone came up many times. The CDR3 region is CASSLGGRRSGIQYF. The CDR3, as DNA: TGTGCCAGCAGCTTGGGCGGGAGAAGGTCTGGCATTCAGTACTTC. The chain uses TRBV11-2 and TRBJ2-4; TRBD2 matches 7 bases. The germline V gene has CDR1 SGHAT and CDR2 FQNNGV. This CDR3 contains 15 residues. V gave up 3 bases and J gave up 9 bases; unmatched junction bases: 11.

CDR3 bases: TGCGCCAGCAGCCCGGGACTAGCGGGAGGCTACACCGGGGAGCTGTTTTTT. This translates into CASSPGLAGGYTGELFF. This chain joins TRBV5-1 and TRBJ2-2, with 15 bases identical to TRBD2. V shed 4 bases and J 3 bases; nucleotides not matched to a gene: 4. The germline gives CDR1 SGHRS, CDR2 YFSETQ. The CDR3 contains 17 residues. Full variable domain (missing parts from reference TRBV5-1 and TRBJ2-2): KAGVTQTPRYLIKTRGQQVTLSCSPISGHRSVSWYQQTPGQGLQFLFEYFSETQRNKGNFPGRFSGRQFSNSRSEMNVSTLELGDSALYLCASSPGLAGGYTGELFFGEGSRLTVL.

This clone was detected a few times. The chain carries TRBV5-4 and TRBJ2-5; D is ambiguous. Between the trimmed V and J ends, which lost 2 bases and 1 base, there was a span of 9 bases. The length of the CDR3 is 14 residues. CDR1 and CDR2 from the germline V gene are SGHNT and YYREEE (reference sequence). CDR3 bases: TGTGCCAGCAGCTTCCCACACCTCCAAGAGACCCAGTACTTC. Amino acid sequence: CASSFPHLQETQYF.

The J gene is TRBJ2-5, the V gene TRBV13; TRBD2 is a possible D gene (6 bases). CDR3 length: 13 amino acids. Germline V gene sequence: CDR1 PRHDT, CDR2 FYEKMQ (reference sequence). Trimming removed 5 bases from V and 5 bases from J, with 12 bases in between. Here the CDR3 reads CASSPGLSETQYF. CDR3 nucleotides: TGTGCCAGCAGCCCAGGACTATCGGAGACCCAGTACTTC.

This chain links TRBV30 with TRBJ2-2, with D tentatively TRBD2 (5 bases). The CDR3 consists of 13 residues. V lost 7 bases to trimming and J lost 3 bases, with 12 bases between them. CDR1 and CDR2 from the germline V gene are GTSNPN and SVGIG (reference sequence). CDR3 sequence reads: CASRRGYTGELFF. The CDR3 coding sequence is TGTGCCTCTCGCCGGGGTTACACCGGGGAGCTGTTTTTT.

This clone was recorded a few times. V usage is TRBV7-8 and J usage is TRBJ2-5; 10 bases are a match to TRBD1. Germline CDR1 is SGHVS and CDR2 is FQNEAQ. Unmatched junction bases numbered 3, after V lost 4 bases and J lost 4 bases. The CDR3 is 14 amino acids. The CDR3 spells CASSWDRGRETQYF. The CDR3 DNA reads TGTGCCAGCAGCTGGGACAGGGGTCGAGAGACCCAGTACTTC.

This clone was seen more than once but under ten times. The V gene is TRBV4-1, the J gene TRBJ1-2; no firm D call. The CDR3 has 14 amino acids. Trimming cost V 1 base and J 2 bases, with 8 bases left between them. Germline CDR1 reads MGHRA; CDR2 reads YSYEKL. The CDR3 DNA follows: TGCGCCAGCAGCCAAGCTCCAGTGAACTATGGCTACACCTTC. Its translation is CASSQAPVNYGYTF.

The table lists this clone with a few counts. The chain uses TRBV19 and TRBJ2-4, with D possibly being TRBD1 (6 bases). The CDR3 is 14 amino acids. Germline V gives CDR1 LNHDA, CDR2 SQIVND (reference sequence). V was trimmed by 1 base and J by 9 bases, leaving 13 bases between them. The CDR3 region has the DNA TGTGCCAGTAGTATAGGACCAGGGGTGACCATTCAGTACTTC. It yields the protein CASSIGPGVTIQYF.

The chain couples TRBV7-9 to TRBJ1-2; D is undetermined. This CDR3 contains 12 residues. Per germline, CDR1 SEHNR and CDR2 FQNEAQ (reference sequence). Trimming stripped 7 bases from V and 4 bases from J, with 10 bases between. The CDR3 coding sequence is TGTGCCAGCACCATAAGCGGCTATGGCTACACCTTC. Amino acids: CASTISGYGYTF.

V gene TRBV5-4 combines with J gene TRBJ1-2, with D possibly being TRBD1 (6 bases). Germline V gene sequence: CDR1 SGHNT, CDR2 YYREEE (reference sequence). Deletions cut 4 bases from V and 0 bases from J, with 19 bases between. CDR3 size: 17 residues. The DNA for the CDR3 is TGTGCCAGCAGCCCCCGGTCGGGGACACTTACTAACTATGGCTACACCTTC. This codes for CASSPRSGTLTNYGYTF.

This clone has just a few counts. CDR3 in DNA: TGTGCCTGGAGTGTGGGACTAGCGGGGGACGAGCAGTACTTC. Its protein is CAWSVGLAGDEQYF. The rearrangement uses TRBV30 and TRBJ2-7; TRBD2 matches 14 bases. V trimming: 0 bases; J trimming: 5 bases; junction bases outside the gene matches: 0. The germline V gene encodes CDR1 GTSNPN and CDR2 SVGIG (reference sequence). The CDR3 sequence is 14 residues long.

This clone has more than one count but fewer than ten. This chain joins TRBV9 and TRBJ2-3; D not certain. The germline V gene encodes CDR1 SGDLS and CDR2 YYNGEE. The CDR3 has 15 amino acids. Trimming pared 0 bases from V and 1 base from J, leaving 9 bases between. CDR3 in amino acids: CASSVVGGGTDTQYF. In nucleotides, the CDR3 is TGTGCCAGCAGCGTAGTAGGCGGAGGCACAGATACGCAGTATTTT.

The V call is TRBV28, the J call TRBJ1-1, with a possible D match to TRBD1 (5 bases). V lost 6 bases to trimming and J lost 11 bases, with 19 bases between them. This CDR3 contains 13 residues. The germline V gene has CDR1 MDHEN and CDR2 SYDVKM. The CDR3 DNA reads TGTGCCAGCAGCGCTAACGGAGGGGTGGGGGCTTTCTTT. This gives the protein CASSANGGVGAFF.